The sequence of this TCR beta chain was determined in a study of T cell responses to AZD1222 COVID-19 vaccine. Study context: The analysis combined second doses at about 4 or about 12 weeks.

Study-level points and caveats: Two AZD1222 doses significantly raised spike-specific TCR breadth and depth over controls.

Libraries were prepared by immunoSEQ multiplex PCR; TCRdb keeps only in-frame clonotypes and omits some of them. The sample records about 100,000 clones, 80% to 90% being singletons. This clone was recorded once. Its antigen is unidentified. Germline values: CDR1 SGHKS, CDR2 YYEKEE (reference sequence). CDR3 length: 14 residues. Trimming left V 2 bases short and J 4 bases short, with 11 bases between. The sample consisted of peripheral blood, taken on day 0 of AZD1222 vaccination. The V and J genes are TRBV5-5 and TRBJ2-3; D assignment may be TRBD1 or TRBD2 (5 bases each). The receptor was isolated from an adult in good health. The CDR3 sequence is CASSFGDVADTQYF. The CDR3 DNA reads TGTGCCAGCAGCTTCGGGGACGTGGCAGATACGCAGTATTTT.